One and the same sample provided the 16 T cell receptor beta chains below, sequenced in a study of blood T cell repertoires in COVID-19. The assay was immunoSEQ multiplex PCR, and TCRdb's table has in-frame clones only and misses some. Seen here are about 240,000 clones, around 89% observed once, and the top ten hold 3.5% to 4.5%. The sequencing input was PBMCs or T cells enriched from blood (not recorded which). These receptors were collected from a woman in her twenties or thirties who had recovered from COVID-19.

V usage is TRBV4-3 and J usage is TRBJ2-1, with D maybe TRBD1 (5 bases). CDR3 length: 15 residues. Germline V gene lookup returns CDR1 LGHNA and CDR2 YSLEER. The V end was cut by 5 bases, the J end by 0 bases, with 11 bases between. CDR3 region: CASSYQGRSYNEQFF. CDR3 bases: TGCGCCAGCAGCTATCAGGGTCGCTCCTACAATGAGCAGTTCTTC.

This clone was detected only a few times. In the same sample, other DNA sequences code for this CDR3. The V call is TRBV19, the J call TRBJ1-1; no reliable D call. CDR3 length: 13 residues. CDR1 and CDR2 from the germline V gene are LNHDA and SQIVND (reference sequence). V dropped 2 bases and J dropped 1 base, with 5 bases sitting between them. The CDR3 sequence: CASSISGNTEAFF. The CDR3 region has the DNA TGTGCCAGTAGTATATCCGGGAACACTGAAGCTTTCTTT.

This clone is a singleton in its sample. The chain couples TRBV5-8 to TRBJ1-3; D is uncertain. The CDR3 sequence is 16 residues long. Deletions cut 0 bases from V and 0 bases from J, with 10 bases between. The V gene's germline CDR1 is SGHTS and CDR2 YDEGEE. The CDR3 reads CASSLVQANSGNTIYF. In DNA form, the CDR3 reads TGTGCCAGCAGCTTGGTTCAGGCCAACTCTGGAAACACCATATATTTT.

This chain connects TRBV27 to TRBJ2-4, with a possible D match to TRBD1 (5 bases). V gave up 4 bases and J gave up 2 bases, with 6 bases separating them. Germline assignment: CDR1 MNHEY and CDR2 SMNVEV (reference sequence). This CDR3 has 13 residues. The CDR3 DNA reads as TGTGCCAGCAGTTCAGGGACCAAAAACATTCAGTACTTC. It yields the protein CASSSGTKNIQYF.

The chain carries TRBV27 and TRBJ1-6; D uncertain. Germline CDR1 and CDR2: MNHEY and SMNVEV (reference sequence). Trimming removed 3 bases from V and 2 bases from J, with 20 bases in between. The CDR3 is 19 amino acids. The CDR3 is CASSFYGEGVPTYNSPLHF. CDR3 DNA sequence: TGTGCCAGCAGTTTTTATGGAGAGGGAGTACCGACCTATAATTCACCCCTCCACTTT.

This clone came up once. DNA of the CDR3: TGCGCCAGCAGCCAAGATGTGATCTCGGGCACTGAAGCTTTCTTT. This translates into CASSQDVISGTEAFF. This chain links TRBV4-3 with TRBJ1-1; D remains unclear. Trimming left V 0 bases short and J 4 bases short, with 12 bases between. This CDR3 has 15 residues. Germline assignment: CDR1 LGHNA and CDR2 YSLEER.

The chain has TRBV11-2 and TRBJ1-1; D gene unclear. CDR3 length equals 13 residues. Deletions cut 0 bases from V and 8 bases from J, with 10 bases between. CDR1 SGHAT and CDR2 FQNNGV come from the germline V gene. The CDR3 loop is CASSLDREKEAFF. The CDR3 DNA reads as TGTGCCAGCAGCTTAGATAGAGAAAAGGAAGCTTTCTTT.

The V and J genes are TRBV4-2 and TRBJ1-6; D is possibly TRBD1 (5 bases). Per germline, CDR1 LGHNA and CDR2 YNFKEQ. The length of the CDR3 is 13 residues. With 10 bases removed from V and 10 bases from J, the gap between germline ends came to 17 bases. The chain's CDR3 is CATAGEGRSPLHF. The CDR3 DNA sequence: TGTGCCACCGCGGGGGAGGGCAGGTCACCCCTCCACTTT.

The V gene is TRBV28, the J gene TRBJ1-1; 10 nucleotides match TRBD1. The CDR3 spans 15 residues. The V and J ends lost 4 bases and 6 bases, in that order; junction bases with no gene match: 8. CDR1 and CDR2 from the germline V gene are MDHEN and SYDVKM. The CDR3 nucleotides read TGTGCCAGCAGTTCTGCGACAGGGGGCGGGTCTGAAGCTTTCTTT. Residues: CASSSATGGGSEAFF.

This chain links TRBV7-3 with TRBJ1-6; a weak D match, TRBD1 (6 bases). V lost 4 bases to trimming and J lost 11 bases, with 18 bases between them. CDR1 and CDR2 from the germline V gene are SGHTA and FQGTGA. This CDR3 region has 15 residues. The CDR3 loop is CASSSQGQGMTPLHF. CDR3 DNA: TGTGCCAGCAGCTCCCAGGGGCAGGGTATGACACCCCTCCACTTT.

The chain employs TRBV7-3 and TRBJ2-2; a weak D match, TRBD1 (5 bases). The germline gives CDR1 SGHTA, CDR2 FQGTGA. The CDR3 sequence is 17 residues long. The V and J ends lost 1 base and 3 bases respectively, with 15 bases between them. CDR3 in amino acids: CASSLITRAFDTGELFF. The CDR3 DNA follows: TGTGCCAGCAGCTTAATAACCAGGGCGTTCGACACCGGGGAGCTGTTTTTT. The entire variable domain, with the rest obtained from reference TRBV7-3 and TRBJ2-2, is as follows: GAGVSQTPSNKVTEKGKYVELRCDPISGHTALYWYRQSLGQGPEFLIYFQGTGAADDSGLPNDRFFAVRPEGSVSTLKIQRTERGDSAVYLCASSLITRAFDTGELFFGEGSRLTVL.

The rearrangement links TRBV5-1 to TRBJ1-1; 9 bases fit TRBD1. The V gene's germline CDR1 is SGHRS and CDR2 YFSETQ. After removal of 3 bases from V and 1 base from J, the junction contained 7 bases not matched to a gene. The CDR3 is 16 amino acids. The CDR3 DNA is TGCGCCAGCAGCTCACGACAGGGGGGACGGAACACTGAAGCTTTCTTT. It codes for CASSSRQGGRNTEAFF.

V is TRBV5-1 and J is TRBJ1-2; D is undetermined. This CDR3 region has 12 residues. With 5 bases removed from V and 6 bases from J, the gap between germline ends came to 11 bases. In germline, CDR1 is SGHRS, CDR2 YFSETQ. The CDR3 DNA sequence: TGCGCCAGCAGAGTAGGAGGCGATGGCTACACCTTC. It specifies CASRVGGDGYTF.

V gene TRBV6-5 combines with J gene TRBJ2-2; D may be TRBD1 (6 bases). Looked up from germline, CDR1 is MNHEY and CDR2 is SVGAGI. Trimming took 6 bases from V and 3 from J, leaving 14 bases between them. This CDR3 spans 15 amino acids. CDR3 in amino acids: CASSPRGWDTGELFF. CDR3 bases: TGTGCCAGCAGCCCGAGGGGGTGGGACACCGGGGAGCTGTTTTTT.

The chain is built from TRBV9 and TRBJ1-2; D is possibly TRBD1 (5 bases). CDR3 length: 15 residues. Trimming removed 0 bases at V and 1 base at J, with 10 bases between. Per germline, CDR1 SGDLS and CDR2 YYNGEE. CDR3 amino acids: CASSVGGQGNYGYTF. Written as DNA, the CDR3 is TGTGCCAGCAGCGTAGGGGGTCAGGGTAACTATGGCTACACCTTC.

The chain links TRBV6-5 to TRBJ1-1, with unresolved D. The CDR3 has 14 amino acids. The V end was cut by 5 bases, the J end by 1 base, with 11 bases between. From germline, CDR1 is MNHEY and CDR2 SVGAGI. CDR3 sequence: CASSPGLANTEAFF. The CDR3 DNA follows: TGTGCCAGCAGTCCAGGACTGGCGAACACTGAAGCTTTCTTT.